This T cell receptor (beta chain) was captured by sequencing in a study of low-dose radiotherapy and immunotherapy resistance in tumors. Across the study: One day before radiation and immunotherapy, intravenous cyclophosphamide 200 mg/m2 was administered, with this repeated every two weeks. Aspirin 300 mg, taken orally and daily, was given to patients for four cycles from cycle 1 day 1.

This sample's time point: after trial treatment. Treatment denoted: LDRT plus nivolumab, ipilimumab, low-dose cyclophosphamide and aspirin (RACIN trial). Treatment of the donors consisted of nivolumab and ipilimumab (plus aspirin, low-dose cyclophosphamide and low-dose radiotherapy). TRAV- and TRBV-specific primers were used for first-strand cDNA, which covered alpha and beta chains. An approximately 19-cycle PCR with a constant-region primer and V-primer adapter amplified TCRs. TCRdb reanalysed the reads using MiXCR and keeps one entry per CDR3 protein. The table has roughly 100,000 distinct CDR3 sequences, around a fifth seen once. The receptor was isolated from a female donor with ovarian cancer. This material consisted of PBMCs, taken after low-dose radiotherapy plus immunotherapy.

CDR3 bases: TGTGCCAGCAGTGAATCCCGCCCGGGAACGGGCAATGAGCAGTTCTTC. Amino acids: CASSESRPGTGNEQFF. The V call is TRBV25-1, the J call TRBJ2-1; a weak D match, TRBD2 (5 bases). V lost 1 base, J lost 6 bases, and 16 bases lay in between. This CDR3 has 16 amino acids. CDR1 and CDR2 from the germline V gene are MGHDK and SYGVNS.